This T cell receptor (beta chain) originates from a study of blood T cell repertoires in COVID-19 (dated by TCRdb to between 2020 and 2021). For the study in its entirety: The collaborator samples originated in the United States, Italy and Spain and spanned the acute and convalescent phases of COVID-19. A de-identified subject ID, COVID-19 status, age in years and sex were almost always included in the sample metadata. The samples were drawn from the first 160 participants of the ongoing ImmuneRACE study and from roughly 1,300 subjects provided by 6 global collaborators. Where available, HLA class I and class II types were taken from metadata supplied by the sample provider and were not determined by assay-based typing. Subjects who had been exposed to COVID-19, were actively infected with it, or had recovered from it provided the deeply sampled blood TCRbeta repertoires that made up the dataset. The repertoires were released in a freely available public database meant as a resource for research on the immune response to SARS-CoV-2. The material from the prospective study consisted of cDNA or gDNA derived from T cells, B-cell-depleted T cells, or PBMCs.

The immunoSEQ Assay, a bias-controlled multiplex PCR, was used to amplify TCRbeta CDR3 regions from genomic DNA. The study's own analysis went as follows. The number of nucleated cells in each sample was estimated from the amplification of reference gene primers within the assay. To quantify the absolute abundance of each unique TCRbeta CDR3 rearrangement, sequence reads were collapsed and filtered. Productive Simpson clonality was computed per sample as the square root of Simpson's diversity index over productive rearrangements. Not all clones reach the TCRdb copy of this immuneACCESS table, which keeps in-frame sequences only. Checked studies attribute under half of the gap to unresolved V genes and leave the rest unexplained. V, J and clone size derive from that table, while D and trimming were established from the DNA sequence. The table for this sample lists tens of thousands of clones; around 80% of them were counted only once. The ten largest clones represent 6.5% to 7.5% of the sample.

Sequences SGHVS (CDR1) and FQNEAQ (CDR2) are obtained from the germline V gene. Including cysteine and phenylalanine, the CDR3 has 15 amino acids. Only the CDR3 portion is preserved as DNA: 45 bases, with reading frame beginning at the first base. Trimming removed 3 bases from V and 9 bases from J, leaving 18 bases between the germline ends. Turning to this clone: This receptor's antigen is unknown. Base-call qualities are not available, and no considerably larger clone is one nucleotide away.

Study-level results and caveats: Clinical and demographic metadata were provided uncurated, with the amount varying by source and participant.

Each collaborating institution followed its own protocols to collect whole blood in K2EDTA tubes. For TCRbeta analysis, collaborator samples were shipped as frozen whole blood, as isolated PBMCs, or as DNA extracted from either sample type. The receptor was derived from a man aged 55 to 70 with acute or convalescent COVID-19. The rearrangement combines TRBV7-8 with TRBJ2-1; the D gene is perhaps TRBD2, from 9 matching bases. Sequenced input: peripheral blood. CDR3 region: CASSFRGPLAGEQFF. Read as DNA, the sequence is TGTGCCAGCAGCTTCAGGGGGCCACTAGCGGGTGAGCAGTTCTTC.